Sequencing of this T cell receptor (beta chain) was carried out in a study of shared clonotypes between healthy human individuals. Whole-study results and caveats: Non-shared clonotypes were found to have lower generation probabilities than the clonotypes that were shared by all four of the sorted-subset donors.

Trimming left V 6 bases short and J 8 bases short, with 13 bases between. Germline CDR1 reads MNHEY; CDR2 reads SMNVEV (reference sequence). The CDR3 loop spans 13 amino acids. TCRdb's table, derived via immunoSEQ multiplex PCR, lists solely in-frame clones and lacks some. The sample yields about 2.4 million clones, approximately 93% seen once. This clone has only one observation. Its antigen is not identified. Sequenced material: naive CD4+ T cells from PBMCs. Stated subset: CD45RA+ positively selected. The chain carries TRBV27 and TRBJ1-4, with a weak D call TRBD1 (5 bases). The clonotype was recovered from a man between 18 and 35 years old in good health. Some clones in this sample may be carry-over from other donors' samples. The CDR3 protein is CASSRRAGEKLFF. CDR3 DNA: TGTGCCAGCAGCCGCCGGGCAGGGGAAAAACTGTTTTTT.